Listed here are 24 T cell receptor beta chains from one sample, sequenced in a study of blood T cell repertoires in COVID-19. Measured with immunoSEQ multiplex PCR; TCRdb has only the in-frame clones, and not every one. Of about 85,000 clones in the sample, roughly 90% were seen once. Sequencing was carried out using peripheral blood. The receptors stem from an elderly woman with active or convalescent COVID-19.

The V and J genes are TRBV28 and TRBJ1-5; no reliable D call. The CDR3 is made up of 14 amino acids. Deletions cut 4 bases from V and 11 bases from J, with 18 bases between. Germline V gene lookup returns CDR1 MDHEN and CDR2 SYDVKM. The CDR3 loop is CASSSGRGSTAQHF. CDR3 nucleotides: TGTGCCAGCAGTTCAGGACGGGGATCCACCGCCCAGCATTTT. The full variable domain, its missing parts supplied by reference TRBV28 and TRBJ1-5, is DVKVTQSSRYLVKRTGEKVFLECVQDMDHENMFWYRQDPGLGLRLIYFSYDVKMKEKGDIPEGYSVSREKKERFSLILESASTNQTSMYLCASSSGRGSTAQHFGDGTRLSIL.

The V gene is TRBV28, the J gene TRBJ2-3; D is perhaps TRBD1 (6 bases). CDR1 is MDHEN, CDR2 SYDVKM, per germline. Trimming took 5 bases from V and 2 from J, leaving 11 bases between them. The CDR3 is 14 amino acids. The CDR3 sequence: CASSPTGYTDTQYF. The CDR3 nucleotides read TGTGCCAGCAGTCCAACAGGGTACACAGATACGCAGTATTTT. Full variable domain (missing parts from reference TRBV28 and TRBJ2-3): DVKVTQSSRYLVKRTGEKVFLECVQDMDHENMFWYRQDPGLGLRLIYFSYDVKMKEKGDIPEGYSVSREKKERFSLILESASTNQTSMYLCASSPTGYTDTQYFGPGTRLTVL.

The chain combines TRBV4-3 with TRBJ1-1, with D possibly TRBD1 on 6 matching bases. The CDR3 is 14 residues long. The germline CDR1 and CDR2 sequences are LGHNA and YSLEER. Trimming took 4 bases from V and 5 from J, leaving 14 bases between them. This CDR3 is CASSPETGSTEAFF. The CDR3 coding sequence is TGCGCCAGCAGCCCTGAGACAGGCTCAACTGAAGCTTTCTTT.

This sequence joins TRBV10-3 and TRBJ1-2; 10 positions match TRBD1. Germline trimming cut 6 bases from V and 8 bases from J; bases unmatched to any gene: 9. The CDR3 has 14 residues. The germline gives CDR1 ENHRY, CDR2 SYGVKD. The CDR3 loop reads CAIRGTGERFGYTF. The CDR3 nucleotides are TGTGCCATCAGGGGGACAGGGGAGAGATTCGGCTACACCTTC.

The gene calls are TRBV24-1 and TRBJ1-1; 7 positions agree with TRBD1. J was trimmed by 10 bases and V by 5 bases; bases with no gene match: 18. From germline, CDR1 is KGHDR and CDR2 SFDVKD. This CDR3 contains 16 residues. The CDR3, as DNA: TGTGCCACCAGTGCTCAAACAGGGGCTACTTTTATTGGAGCTTTCTTT. Its protein product is CATSAQTGATFIGAFF.

The V gene is TRBV5-1, the J gene TRBJ2-2; 8 bases fit TRBD1. This CDR3 comprises 14 residues. The V gene's germline CDR1 is SGHRS and CDR2 YFSETQ. The ends lost 7 bases at V and 7 bases at J; junction bases unmatched: 9. CDR3 sequence: CASALGQGGGELFF. The CDR3 DNA reads as TGCGCCAGCGCATTAGGACAGGGCGGCGGGGAGCTGTTTTTT.

This chain uses TRBV6-5 with TRBJ2-5; no definite D call. V was trimmed by 4 bases and J by 1 base, leaving 10 bases between them. CDR1 and CDR2 (germline): MNHEY, SVGAGI. The CDR3 runs 14 residues. In nucleotides, the CDR3 is TGTGCCAGCAGTTCCCCGTATCGCCAAGAGACCCAGTACTTC. Translated, it gives CASSSPYRQETQYF.

The genes are TRBV27 and TRBJ1-1; 10 bases agree with TRBD1. There are 14 residues in the CDR3. V lost 8 bases, J lost 4 bases, and 7 bases stayed unmatched. Germline loops: CDR1 MNHEY, CDR2 SMNVEV (reference sequence). The CDR3 nucleotides read TGTGCCAGCGCGGACCGGGACAGGGGCACTGAAGCTTTCTTT. Translating gives CASADRDRGTEAFF.

Of note for this clone: This specimen includes other DNA sequences encoding the same CDR3. CDR3: CASSHSGSSYEQYF. CDR3 bases: TGTGCCAGCAGCCATTCCGGGAGTTCCTACGAGCAGTACTTC. V gene TRBV3-1 (or the pseudogene TRBV3-2) combines with J gene TRBJ2-7, with D perhaps TRBD2 (6 bases). The CDR3 consists of 14 residues. CDR1 LGHDT and CDR2 YNNKEL come from the germline V gene (reference sequence). The germline V and J ends were trimmed by 3 bases and 1 base, with 10 bases remaining between them.

The chain combines TRBV28 with TRBJ2-7, with 12 bases that match TRBD1. The CDR3 covers 16 residues. J was trimmed by 4 bases and V by 5 bases; bases with no gene match: 9. The V gene's germline CDR1 is MDHEN and CDR2 SYDVKM. The CDR3 nucleotides read TGTGCCAGCAGTCTATTCGGGACAGGGGGCTCTTACGAGCAGTACTTC. Translating gives CASSLFGTGGSYEQYF.

The V and J genes are TRBV7-2 and TRBJ2-7, with a weak D call TRBD2 (6 bases). Between the trimmed V and J ends, which lost 5 bases and 0 bases, there was a span of 14 bases. Germline-derived CDR1 and CDR2 are SGHTA and FQGNSA. The CDR3 sequence is 15 residues long. CDR3 DNA sequence: TGTGCCAGCAGCCCAATAGCGGAGAGCTCCTACGAGCAGTACTTC. As protein: CASSPIAESSYEQYF.

The chain uses TRBV10-3 and TRBJ1-5, with D maybe TRBD1 (6 bases). With 6 bases removed from V and 0 bases from J, the gap between germline ends came to 9 bases. The CDR3 loop spans 14 amino acids. Germline V lookup: CDR1 ENHRY, CDR2 SYGVKD. In DNA form, the CDR3 reads TGTGCCATCAGCGGACAGTTTAGCAATCAGCCCCAGCATTTT. Its translation: CAISGQFSNQPQHF.

The chain combines TRBV27 with TRBJ2-1; 8 nucleotides line up with TRBD2. The V segment lost 0 bases and the J segment 10 bases; nucleotides outside the gene matches: 2. The CDR3 sequence is 13 residues long. Per the germline V gene, CDR1 is MNHEY and CDR2 is SMNVEV (reference sequence). CDR3 DNA: TGTGCCAGCAGTTTATCCGGGACTAGGGAGCAGTTCTTC. As protein: CASSLSGTREQFF.

This chain connects TRBV7-3 to TRBJ2-2; a weak D match, TRBD2 (6 bases). V was trimmed by 6 bases and J by 2 bases, leaving 19 bases between them. This CDR3 has 17 residues. Germline-derived CDR1 and CDR2 are SGHTA and FQGTGA. DNA of the CDR3: TGTGCCAGCAGTCTCGCGGGAAGCGGAGAAAACACCGGGGAGCTGTTTTTT. Amino acids: CASSLAGSGENTGELFF.

The rearrangement uses TRBV5-1 and TRBJ2-7, with D perhaps matching TRBD2 (5 bases). Trimming removed 4 bases at V and 4 bases at J, with 12 bases between. CDR1 and CDR2 (germline): SGHRS, YFSETQ. The CDR3 contains 13 residues. Here the CDR3 DNA reads TGCGCCAGCAGCCGGGATGGGCGGTACGAGCAGTACTTC. Its translation: CASSRDGRYEQYF.

There are a few counts of this clone. The chain is built from TRBV19 and TRBJ2-1, with D hard to call. The germline CDR1 and CDR2 sequences are LNHDA and SQIVND (reference sequence). V was cut by 4 bases and J by 6 bases, with 13 bases left in between. The CDR3 runs 14 residues. The DNA for the CDR3 is TGTGCCAGTAGTACAACAACAGTTGGCAATGAGCAGTTCTTC. Protein sequence: CASSTTTVGNEQFF.

V usage is TRBV7-8 and J usage is TRBJ1-5; D not certain. V lost 2 bases and J 1 base, leaving 15 bases between the germline ends. CDR1 and CDR2 from the germline V gene are SGHVS and FQNEAQ. The CDR3 sequence is 17 residues long. CDR3 residues: CASSLIGGPGSNQPQHF. In nucleotides, the CDR3 is TGTGCCAGCAGCTTAATCGGCGGGCCCGGGAGCAATCAGCCCCAGCATTTT.

The CDR3 here is CASGLWGNYGYTF. DNA for the CDR3: TGTGCTAGTGGTTTATGGGGCAACTATGGCTACACCTTC. The V and J genes are TRBV12-5 and TRBJ1-2, with D possibly being TRBD1 (5 bases). This CDR3 contains 13 residues. Germline CDR1 and CDR2: LGHNT and FRNRAP. V was trimmed by 3 bases and J by 2 bases, leaving 7 bases between them.

V and J are TRBV7-2 and TRBJ2-7; 7 bases are shared with TRBD1. CDR1 is SGHTA and CDR2 is FQGNSA in the germline V gene. The V segment lost 6 bases and the J segment 2 bases; nucleotides outside the gene matches: 10. CDR3 length: 15 amino acids. CDR3 sequence (DNA): TGTGCCAGCAGTTCGGGACAGACATACACCTACGAGCAGTACTTC. Protein sequence: CASSSGQTYTYEQYF.

V gene TRBV7-2 combines with J gene TRBJ2-1, with TRBD2 matching 7 bases. Germline loops: CDR1 SGHTA, CDR2 FQGNSA. The CDR3 totals 16 residues. Germline trimming cut 1 base from V and 9 bases from J; bases unmatched to any gene: 12. CDR3 coding DNA: TGTGCCAGCAGCTTAGTTGGGGCGGGAGCTGGAAGTGAGCAGTTCTTC. The encoded protein is CASSLVGAGAGSEQFF.

This rearrangement joins TRBV28 to TRBJ2-7, with 8 positions matching TRBD2. This CDR3 is built from 18 residues. Germline loops: CDR1 MDHEN, CDR2 SYDVKM. V was pared by 4 bases and J by 2 bases, with 16 bases of the junction left unmatched. CDR3 sequence (DNA): TGTGCCAGCAGTTCCCCCCGGCCTGGCGGGAGGTCGGCCTACGAGCAGTACTTC. Residues: CASSSPRPGGRSAYEQYF.

This clone was counted only a few times. The chain combines TRBV7-8 with TRBJ2-1, with D tentatively TRBD2 (9 bases). Germline V gene lookup returns CDR1 SGHVS and CDR2 FQNEAQ. The CDR3 spans 20 residues. Trimming left V 2 bases short and J 0 bases short, with 23 bases between. The CDR3 coding sequence is TGTGCCAGCAGCTTATATCAGGGGGCCGAACTAGCGGGCTCCTACAATGAGCAGTTCTTC. It specifies CASSLYQGAELAGSYNEQFF. Supplemented by reference TRBV7-8 and TRBJ2-1, the full variable domain reads GAGVSQSPRYKVAKRGQDVALRCDPISGHVSLFWYQQALGQGPEFLTYFQNEAQLDKSGLPSDRFFAERPEGSVSTLKIQRTQQEDSAVYLCASSLYQGAELAGSYNEQFFGPGTRLTVL.

V is TRBV6-5 and J is TRBJ1-6, with D unclear. The CDR3 loop spans 13 amino acids. V was clipped by 5 bases and J by 5 bases, with 7 bases between them. Germline V gives CDR1 MNHEY, CDR2 SVGAGI. CDR3 sequence reads: CASSRQDNSPLHF. The CDR3 DNA follows: TGTGCCAGCAGTAGACAAGATAATTCACCCCTCCACTTT.

This clone was seen once. The gene calls are TRBV18 and TRBJ1-1; D is undetermined. With 1 base removed from V and 5 bases from J, the gap between germline ends came to 14 bases. In germline, CDR1 is KGHSH, CDR2 LQKENI. The CDR3 sequence is 15 residues long. CDR3 bases: TGTGCCAGCTCACCACGTCAGGCTCCGGGAACTGAAGCTTTCTTT. Its protein product is CASSPRQAPGTEAFF.